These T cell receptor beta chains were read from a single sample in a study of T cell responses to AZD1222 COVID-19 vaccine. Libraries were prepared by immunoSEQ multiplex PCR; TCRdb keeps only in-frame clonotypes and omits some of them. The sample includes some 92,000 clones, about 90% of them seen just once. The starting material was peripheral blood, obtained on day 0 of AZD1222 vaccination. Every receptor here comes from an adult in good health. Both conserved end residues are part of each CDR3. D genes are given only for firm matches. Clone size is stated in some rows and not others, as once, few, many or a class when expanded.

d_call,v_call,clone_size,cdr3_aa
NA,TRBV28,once,CASSWTGGGQETQYF
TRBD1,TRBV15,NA,CATSFSGTGNIGSYNEQFF
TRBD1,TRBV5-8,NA,CASSITGGQIQGGKLFF
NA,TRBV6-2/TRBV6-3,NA,CASSRSSGGYTF
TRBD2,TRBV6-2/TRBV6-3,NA,CASSRSGSTDTQYF
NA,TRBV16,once,CASSLIVRGSYTGELFF
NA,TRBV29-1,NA,CSVVEGTSNQPQHF
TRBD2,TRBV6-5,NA,CASSYSPSGVTGELFF
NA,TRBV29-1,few,CSVESDRTYEQYF
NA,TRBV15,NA,CATSSRVSSYEQYF
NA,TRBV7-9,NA,CASSLMGLDYGYTF
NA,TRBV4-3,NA,CASSQGGRVNYGYTF
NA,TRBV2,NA,CASSPTKGYTF
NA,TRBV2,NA,CASTEKGGWGMNTEAFF
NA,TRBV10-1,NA,CASSEVTNEKLFF
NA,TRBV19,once,CASSISTSPGSNQPQHF
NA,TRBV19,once,CASRGLVGNTIYF
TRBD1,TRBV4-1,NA,CASRPWEKGALGYTF
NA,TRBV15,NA,CATSRDGQEYNEQFF
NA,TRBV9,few,CASSVRGDSNQPQHF
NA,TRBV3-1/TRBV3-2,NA,CASSPPGNYGYTF